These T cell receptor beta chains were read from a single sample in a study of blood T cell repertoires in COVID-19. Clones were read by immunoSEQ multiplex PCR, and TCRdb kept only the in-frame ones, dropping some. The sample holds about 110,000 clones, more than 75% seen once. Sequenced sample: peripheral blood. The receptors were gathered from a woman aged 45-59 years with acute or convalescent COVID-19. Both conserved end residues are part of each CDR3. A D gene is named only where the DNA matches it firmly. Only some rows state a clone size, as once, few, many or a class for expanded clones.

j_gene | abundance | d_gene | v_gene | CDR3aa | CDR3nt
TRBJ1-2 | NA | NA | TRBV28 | CASTLRGNYGYTF | TGTGCCAGCACCCTTCGGGGGAACTATGGCTACACCTTC
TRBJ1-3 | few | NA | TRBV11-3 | CASFTFRDSGNTIYF | TGTGCCAGCTTCACCTTCCGGGACTCTGGAAACACCATATATTTT
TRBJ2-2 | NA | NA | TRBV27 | CASTVSANTGELFF | TGTGCCAGCACTGTTAGCGCGAACACCGGGGAGCTGTTTTTT
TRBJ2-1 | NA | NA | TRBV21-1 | CASSKGSLAGVSSNEQFF | TGTGCCAGCAGCAAAGGGTCACTAGCGGGAGTGTCTAGCAATGAGCAGTTCTTC
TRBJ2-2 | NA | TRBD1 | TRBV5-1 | CASSFRQGGTGELFF | TGCGCCAGCAGCTTCCGACAGGGCGGCACCGGGGAGCTGTTTTTT
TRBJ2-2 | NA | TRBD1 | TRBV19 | CASTSFPPGTGTGELFF | TGTGCCAGTACCTCGTTTCCACCCGGGACAGGGACCGGGGAGCTGTTTTTT
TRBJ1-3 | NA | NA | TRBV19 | CASSIPGGSSGNTIYF | TGTGCCAGTAGTATCCCGGGAGGGAGCTCTGGAAACACCATATATTTT
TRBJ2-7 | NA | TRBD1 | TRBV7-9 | CASSPGQGEGEQYF | TGTGCCAGCAGCCCCGGACAGGGGGAGGGAGAGCAGTACTTC
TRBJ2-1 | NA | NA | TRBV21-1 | CASSKHGWLATYNEQFF | TGTGCCAGCAGCAAACACGGTTGGCTAGCGACATACAATGAGCAGTTCTTC
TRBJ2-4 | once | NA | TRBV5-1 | CASSLTGGNIQYF | TGCGCCAGCAGCCTGACAGGCGGGAACATTCAGTACTTC
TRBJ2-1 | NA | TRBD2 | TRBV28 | CASRNGGDNEQFF | TGTGCCAGCAGAAACGGGGGGGACAATGAGCAGTTCTTC
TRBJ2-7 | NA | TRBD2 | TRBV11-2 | CASSLEWLAGYEQYF | TGTGCCAGCAGCTTAGAATGGCTAGCGGGCTACGAGCAGTACTTC
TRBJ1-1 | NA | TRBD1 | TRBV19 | CASSKGQWNTEAFF | TGTGCCAGTAGTAAGGGACAGTGGAACACTGAAGCTTTCTTT
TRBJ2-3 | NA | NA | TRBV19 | CASSRARTDTQYF | TGTGCCAGTAGTAGGGCCCGCACAGATACGCAGTATTTT
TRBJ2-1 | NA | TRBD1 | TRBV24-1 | CATTDRTGPGNEQFF | TGTGCCACCACCGATAGGACAGGCCCGGGGAATGAGCAGTTCTTC
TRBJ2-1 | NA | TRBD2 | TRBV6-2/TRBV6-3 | CASSSRLAGGNEQFF | TGTGCCAGCAGCTCTAGACTAGCGGGAGGGAATGAGCAGTTCTTC
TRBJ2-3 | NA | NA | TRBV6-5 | CASSYSKQAATDTQYF | TGTGCCAGCAGTTACTCGAAACAGGCAGCGACAGATACGCAGTATTTT
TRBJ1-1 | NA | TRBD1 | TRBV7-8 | CASSLTGINTEAFF | TGTGCCAGCAGCCTGACAGGGATAAACACTGAAGCTTTCTTT
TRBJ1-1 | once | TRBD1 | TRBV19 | CASIRGRENTEAFF | TGTGCCAGTATCAGGGGGCGCGAGAACACTGAAGCTTTCTTT
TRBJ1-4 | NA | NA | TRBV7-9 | CASRAGDNEKLFF | TGTGCCAGCAGAGCGGGGGATAATGAAAAACTGTTTTTT
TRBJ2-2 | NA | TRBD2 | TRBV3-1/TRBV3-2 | CASSQEGGRFRELFF | TGTGCCAGCAGCCAAGAGGGCGGGAGGTTTAGGGAGCTGTTTTTT
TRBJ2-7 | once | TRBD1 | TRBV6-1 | CASSEAPTGHGTYEQYF | TGTGCCAGCAGTGAAGCACCGACAGGGCATGGGACCTACGAGCAGTACTTC
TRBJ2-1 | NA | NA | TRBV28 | CASSPTVGSYNEQFF | TGTGCCAGCAGCCCAACAGTTGGCTCCTACAATGAGCAGTTCTTC
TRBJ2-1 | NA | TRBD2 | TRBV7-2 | CASSPQLAYNEQFF | TGTGCCAGCAGCCCTCAACTAGCGTACAATGAGCAGTTCTTC
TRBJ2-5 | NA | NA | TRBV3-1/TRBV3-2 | CASSQARPGVGKETQYF | TGTGCCAGCAGCCAAGCTCGCCCGGGGGTCGGTAAAGAGACCCAGTACTTC
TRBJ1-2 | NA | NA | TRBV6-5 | CASSPAGGETGYTF | TGTGCCAGCAGTCCCGCGGGGGGGGAGACGGGCTACACCTTC
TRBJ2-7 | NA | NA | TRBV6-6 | CASSPRSYEQYF | TGTGCCAGCAGTCCTCGGTCCTACGAGCAGTACTTC
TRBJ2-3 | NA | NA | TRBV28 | CASSQHYRVGQYF | TGTGCCAGCAGCCAACATTACAGGGTCGGGCAGTATTTT
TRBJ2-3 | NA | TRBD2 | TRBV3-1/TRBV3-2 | CASSQGGGGNTDTQYF | TGTGCCAGCAGCCAAGGGGGGGGAGGAAACACAGATACGCAGTATTTT
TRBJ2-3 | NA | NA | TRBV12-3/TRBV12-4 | CASSAALRDTQYF | TGTGCCAGCAGTGCCGCCTTGAGAGATACGCAGTATTTT
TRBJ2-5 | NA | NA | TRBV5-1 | CASSQGQRETQYF | TGCGCCAGCAGCCAAGGACAGAGAGAGACCCAGTACTTC
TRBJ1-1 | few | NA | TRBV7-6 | CASSGDQGTEAFF | TGTGCCAGCAGCGGAGATCAGGGAACTGAAGCTTTCTTT
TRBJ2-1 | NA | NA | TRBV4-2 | CASSQDRLSGNEQFF | TGTGCCAGCAGCCAAGACCGGCTGTCGGGGAATGAGCAGTTCTTC
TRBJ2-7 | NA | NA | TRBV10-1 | CARPNPEGLPYEQYF | TGCGCCAGACCGAACCCCGAGGGTCTCCCTTACGAGCAGTACTTC
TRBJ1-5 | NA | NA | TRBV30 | CAWSNRVPNQPQHF | TGTGCCTGGAGTAACAGGGTTCCCAATCAGCCCCAGCATTTT